This T cell receptor beta chain was found in a study of blood T cell repertoires in COVID-19. Researchers sorted participants into cohorts using their self-reported clinical history. What the recovered Cohort 3 donors had was two negative PCRs, clearance, or symptom resolution. The method was immunoSEQ multiplex PCR; TCRdb's version includes in-frame clones alone and lacks a portion of them. The repertoire holds approximately 160,000 clones, with around 78% as singletons. The clonotype was recovered from a woman between 50 and 59 years old who had recovered from COVID-19. The sequenced material came from PBMCs or T cells enriched from blood (not recorded which).

CDR3: CASTGGAGQPQHF. In nucleotides, the CDR3 is TGCGCCAGTACAGGGGGCGCAGGGCAGCCCCAGCATTTT. The chain joins TRBV5-1 to TRBJ1-5; 9 positions match TRBD1. V gave up 8 bases and J gave up 7 bases; unmatched junction bases: 7. Germline V lookup: CDR1 SGHRS, CDR2 YFSETQ. There are 13 residues in the CDR3.